The text below deals with one T cell receptor (beta chain). Its antigen is undetermined. PCR employed 60 Vbeta and 13 Jbeta primers. In the original workflow: In a later analysis, the count reached about 75 million unique TCR beta chains, with about 11 million shared. The assay was immunoSEQ multiplex PCR, and TCRdb's table has in-frame clones only and misses some. V and J calls and clone size are copied from that table; D and trimming were computed from the DNA. The data contain around 130,000 clones, more than 70% of them singletons. This sample was taken from a study of cytomegalovirus exposure and HLA in healthy donors. Germline trimming cut 5 bases from V and 4 bases from J; bases unmatched to any gene: 7. Germline CDR1 and CDR2: SGHTA and FQGNSA. This CDR3 comprises 15 residues. Study-wide results and caveats: Researchers reported in a later analysis that a missense DCLRE1C variant was tied to TCR beta V- and J-gene trimming. Near-uniform donor sequencing depth was presumed by presence/absence analyses.

At the time of sampling, donors were nominally healthy, though unrecorded immune exposures were likely. The receptor was isolated from a woman aged 60-75 years in good health and CMV-seronegative. Sequencing was done on a sample of PBMCs. This chain connects TRBV7-2 to TRBJ1-5, with 8 positions matching TRBD1. The CDR3 nucleotides read TGTGCCAGCAGCCCCCGACAGGGGAGGAATCAGCCCCAGCATTTT. As protein: CASSPRQGRNQPQHF. The whole variable domain, remainder taken from reference TRBV7-2 and TRBJ1-5, is GAGVSQSPSNKVTEKGKDVELRCDPISGHTALYWYRQSLGQGLEFLIYFQGNSAPDKSGLPSDRFSAERTGGSVSTLTIQRTQQEDSAVYLCASSPRQGRNQPQHFGDGTRLSIL.